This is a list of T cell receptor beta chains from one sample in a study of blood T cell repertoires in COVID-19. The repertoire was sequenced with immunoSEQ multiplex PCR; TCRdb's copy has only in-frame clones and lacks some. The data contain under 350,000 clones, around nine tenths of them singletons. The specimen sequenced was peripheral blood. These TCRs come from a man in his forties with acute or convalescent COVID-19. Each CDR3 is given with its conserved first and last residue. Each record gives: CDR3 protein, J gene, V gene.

CASSPGQGRKAKNIQYF | TRBJ2-4 | TRBV4-1
CASSMGRLAAEQFF | TRBJ2-1 | TRBV5-1
CASSLARGSTDTQYF | TRBJ2-3 | TRBV11-1
CASSDPGGRIAFF | TRBJ1-1 | TRBV6-5
CASSKGQARDGYTF | TRBJ1-2 | TRBV18
CASRATGGENTEAFF | TRBJ1-1 | TRBV2
CASSLAGQGALYGYTF | TRBJ1-2 | TRBV5-1
CATGRGPNYGYTF | TRBJ1-2 | TRBV10-3
CASGVSNQPQHF | TRBJ1-5 | TRBV2
CASGRLAGNNEQFF | TRBJ2-1 | TRBV4-2
CASSPGQPPDYGYTF | TRBJ1-2 | TRBV18
CASSRESSGNTIYF | TRBJ1-3 | TRBV9
CASSQDRVQRYTF | TRBJ1-2 | TRBV5-1
CASRVQVFNEKLFF | TRBJ1-4 | TRBV6-5
CASSLDSLRYTF | TRBJ1-2 | TRBV5-1
CASSPKGEGTEAFF | TRBJ1-1 | TRBV5-1
CASSVYGNRYNEQFF | TRBJ2-1 | TRBV9
CASSAGGGINEKLFF | TRBJ1-4 | TRBV2
CAAGGSSGANVLTF | TRBJ2-6 | TRBV10-3
CAISDPPGTEISPLHF | TRBJ1-6 | TRBV10-3
CATHQYQGSSPLHF | TRBJ1-6 | TRBV10-3
CASSEARMVPGEYF | TRBJ2-7 | TRBV10-2
CASSPWTGSYNEQFF | TRBJ2-1 | TRBV5-4
CASSPPEGGYGYTF | TRBJ1-2 | TRBV4-1
CASSGGGTSGASNIQYF | TRBJ2-4 | TRBV9
CASSYSSGKTQYF | TRBJ2-5 | TRBV6-2/TRBV6-3
CASTPSGSSDTQYF | TRBJ2-3 | TRBV10-2
CASSESGSFSPLHF | TRBJ1-6 | TRBV10-1
CASSYSGQGLNEQYF | TRBJ2-7 | TRBV6-5
CASSLGVLARHRTF | TRBJ1-2 | TRBV27
CASSARLASDTYNEQFF | TRBJ2-1 | TRBV19
CASSPRRDSPNTEAFF | TRBJ1-1 | TRBV7-6
CASWVDGSTDTQYF | TRBJ2-3 | TRBV5-1
CASSLAGVGYGYTF | TRBJ1-2 | TRBV5-5
CASRRQQNYYNEQFF | TRBJ2-1 | TRBV2
CASSIRQGSAGRSGNTIYF | TRBJ1-3 | TRBV19
CASSHGGLSPFFEQYF | TRBJ2-7 | TRBV3-1/TRBV3-2
CSASPPSGGAVEQYF | TRBJ2-7 | TRBV20-1
CASSSLDRGGTEAFF | TRBJ1-1 | TRBV11-2
CASSLEQGRLANEKLFF | TRBJ1-4 | TRBV7-9
CASTLFRDRGEQYF | TRBJ2-7 | TRBV6-5
CASSRTGGMTDTQYF | TRBJ2-3 | TRBV5-1
CASSLGSGINQPQHF | TRBJ1-5 | TRBV7-9
CASSPTTSTDTQYF | TRBJ2-3 | TRBV18
CASSEEWSNEKLFF | TRBJ1-4 | TRBV25-1
CASSDNRVFGNTIYF | TRBJ1-3 | TRBV2
CASSPDSSEAFF | TRBJ1-1 | TRBV18
CATSDTNYGYTF | TRBJ1-2 | TRBV24-1
CASSYKVQYEQYF | TRBJ2-7 | TRBV13
CASQVYPGDNTGELFF | TRBJ2-2 | TRBV19
CASRTSGGREQYF | TRBJ2-7 | TRBV7-2
CASSLGGGYGYTF | TRBJ1-2 | TRBV7-2
CASSLTPDSPSTDTQYF | TRBJ2-3 | TRBV7-3